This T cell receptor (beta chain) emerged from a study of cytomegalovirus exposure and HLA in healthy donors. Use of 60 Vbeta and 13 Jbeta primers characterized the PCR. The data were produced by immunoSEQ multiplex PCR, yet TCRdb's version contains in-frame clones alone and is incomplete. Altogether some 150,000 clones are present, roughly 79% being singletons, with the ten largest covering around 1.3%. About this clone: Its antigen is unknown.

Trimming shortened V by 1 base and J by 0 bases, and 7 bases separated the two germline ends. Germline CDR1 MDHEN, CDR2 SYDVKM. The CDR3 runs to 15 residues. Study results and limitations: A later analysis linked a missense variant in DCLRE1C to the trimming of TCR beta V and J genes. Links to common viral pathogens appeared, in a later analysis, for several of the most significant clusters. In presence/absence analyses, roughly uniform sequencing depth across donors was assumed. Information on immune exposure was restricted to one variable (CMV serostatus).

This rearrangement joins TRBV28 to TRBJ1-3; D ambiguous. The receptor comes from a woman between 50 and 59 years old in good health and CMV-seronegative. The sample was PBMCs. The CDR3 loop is CASSLFAGSGNTIYF. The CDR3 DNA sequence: TGTGCCAGCAGTTTATTTGCAGGCTCTGGAAACACCATATATTTT.